The next 11 T cell receptor beta chains were all read from a single sample in a study of control samples from healthy donors and cancer patients. The repertoire was sequenced with immunoSEQ multiplex PCR; TCRdb's copy has only in-frame clones and lacks some. The sample holds over 150,000 clones, roughly 91% seen once. The sequenced sample consisted of blood. These receptors originate from a man aged 18-30 years in good health.

The CDR3 loop is CAYDPGQGISYGGYTF. CDR3 DNA: TGTGCCTACGACCCGGGACAGGGAATTAGTTACGGTGGCTACACCTTC. The gene calls are TRBV30 and TRBJ1-2, with 9 bases aligning to TRBD1. Germline CDR1 GTSNPN, CDR2 SVGIG (reference sequence). This CDR3 comprises 16 residues. V was pared by 7 bases and J by 7 bases, with 19 bases of the junction left unmatched.

This sequence joins TRBV6-2 or TRBV6-3 and TRBJ2-3, with 10 bases fitting TRBD2. The V and J ends lost 2 bases and 0 bases, in that order; junction bases with no gene match: 2. This CDR3 contains 16 residues. Looked up from germline, CDR1 is MNHEY and CDR2 is SVGEGT. CDR3 nucleotide sequence: TGTGCCAGCAGTTACCCTAGCGGGGGCAGCACAGATACGCAGTATTTT. This encodes CASSYPSGGSTDTQYF.

The chain uses TRBV5-6 and TRBJ1-4, with D possibly matching TRBD1 (6 bases). CDR3 length: 14 amino acids. Germline assignment: CDR1 SGHDT and CDR2 YYEEEE. The V end was cut by 2 bases, the J end by 4 bases, with 9 bases between. The CDR3 DNA sequence: TGTGCCAGCAGCTTCGACAGGCGTAATGAAAAACTGTTTTTT. Translation gives CASSFDRRNEKLFF. The full variable domain, its missing parts supplied by reference TRBV5-6 and TRBJ1-4, is DAGVTQSPTHLIKTRGQQVTLRCSPKSGHDTVSWYQQALGQGPQFIFQYYEEEERQRGNFPDRFSGHQFPNYSSELNVNALLLGDSALYLCASSFDRRNEKLFFGSGTQLSVL.

V is TRBV10-3 and J is TRBJ2-3, with 7 nucleotides matching TRBD1. Germline values: CDR1 ENHRY, CDR2 SYGVKD. The CDR3 has 14 residues. With V trimmed by 9 bases and J by 3 bases, 9 bases remained unmatched. CDR3 sequence reads: CAMTRDRATDTQYF. The CDR3 DNA follows: TGTGCCATGACGAGAGACAGGGCTACAGATACGCAGTATTTT.

The V call is TRBV28, the J call TRBJ1-3; D ambiguous. The CDR3 sequence is 12 residues long. Germline values: CDR1 MDHEN, CDR2 SYDVKM. V lost 8 bases and J 2 bases, leaving 7 bases between the germline ends. This CDR3 reads CASRFTGNTIYF. DNA of the CDR3: TGTGCCAGCCGGTTCACTGGAAACACCATATATTTT.

The chain couples TRBV21-1 to TRBJ2-7; TRBD1 reflects the table's D call only, with no check against the DNA. TRBV21-1 is deemed a pseudogene. This CDR3 contains 15 residues. The CDR3 DNA reads TGTGCCAGCAGCAAATGTCGGGACAGGGATGACGAGCAGTACTTC. Residues: CASSKCRDRDDEQYF.

This chain joins TRBV9 and TRBJ1-5, with D unresolved. Trimming removed 4 bases from V and 4 bases from J, with 12 bases in between. CDR1 and CDR2 from the germline V gene are SGDLS and YYNGEE. The CDR3 covers 14 residues. This CDR3 reads CASSPTTTNQPQHF. The CDR3 coding sequence is TGTGCCAGCAGCCCCACCACGACGAATCAGCCCCAGCATTTT.

The chain is built from TRBV15 and TRBJ1-6, with D possibly matching TRBD1 (6 bases). CDR3 length: 16 residues. The germline gives CDR1 LNHNV, CDR2 YYDKDF (reference sequence). V dropped 0 bases and J dropped 5 bases, with 11 bases sitting between them. CDR3 nucleotide sequence: TGTGCCACCAGCAGAGATAGGACAGATGATAATTCACCCCTCCACTTT. It is translated as CATSRDRTDDNSPLHF.

The chain has TRBV3-1 (or the pseudogene TRBV3-2) and TRBJ2-7; tentatively, D is TRBD1 (6 bases). In germline, CDR1 is LGHDT, CDR2 YNNKEL (reference sequence). V was trimmed by 4 bases and J by 2 bases, leaving 15 bases between them. The CDR3 sequence is 15 residues long. CDR3 sequence: CASSLGTISPYEQYF. The CDR3 coding sequence is TGTGCCAGCAGCCTCGGGACAATTAGCCCCTACGAGCAGTACTTC.

This clone has just one count. The chain has TRBV9 and TRBJ2-6; the D is unclear. From germline, CDR1 is SGDLS and CDR2 YYNGEE. The CDR3 extends over 16 amino acids. With 0 bases removed from V and 0 bases from J, the gap between germline ends came to 7 bases. The CDR3 sequence: CASSVGGYSGANVLTF. CDR3 coding DNA: TGTGCCAGCAGCGTAGGGGGTTACTCTGGGGCCAACGTCCTGACTTTC.

This chain uses TRBV6-4 with TRBJ2-1, with D perhaps matching TRBD2 (6 bases). V dropped 10 bases and J dropped 0 bases, with 19 bases sitting between them. Per the germline V gene, CDR1 is MRHNA and CDR2 is SNTAGT. CDR3 size: 16 residues. CDR3 sequence reads: CATVRDSNSSYNEQFF. In DNA form, the CDR3 reads TGTGCCACCGTCCGGGACTCGAATAGCTCCTACAATGAGCAGTTCTTC.